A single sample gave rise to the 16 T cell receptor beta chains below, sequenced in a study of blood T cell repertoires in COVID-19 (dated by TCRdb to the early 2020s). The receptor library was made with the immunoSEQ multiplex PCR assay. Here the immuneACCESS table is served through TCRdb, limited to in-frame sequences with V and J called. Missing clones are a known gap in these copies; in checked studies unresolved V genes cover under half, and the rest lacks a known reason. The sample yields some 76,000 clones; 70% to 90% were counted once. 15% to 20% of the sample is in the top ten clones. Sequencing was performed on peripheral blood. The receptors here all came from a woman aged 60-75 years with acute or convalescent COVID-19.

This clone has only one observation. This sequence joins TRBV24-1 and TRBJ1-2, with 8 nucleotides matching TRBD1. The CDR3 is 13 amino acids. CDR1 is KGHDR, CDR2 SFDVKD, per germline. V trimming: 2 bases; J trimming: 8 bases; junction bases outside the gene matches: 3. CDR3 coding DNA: TGTGCCACCAGTGATTCCGGACAGGGAGGCTACACCTTC. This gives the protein CATSDSGQGGYTF.

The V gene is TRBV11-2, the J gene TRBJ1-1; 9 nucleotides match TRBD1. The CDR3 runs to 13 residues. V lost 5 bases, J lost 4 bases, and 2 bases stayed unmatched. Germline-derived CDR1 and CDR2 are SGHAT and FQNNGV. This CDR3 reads CASSGTGFTEAFF. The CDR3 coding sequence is TGTGCCAGCAGCGGGACAGGGTTCACTGAAGCTTTCTTT.

DNA for the CDR3: TGTGCCAGCAGCTTAAGGACTAGCGGGATACTCAATGAGCAGTTCTTC. It codes for CASSLRTSGILNEQFF. The genes are TRBV11-2 and TRBJ2-1; 12 bases line up with TRBD2. The CDR3 totals 16 residues. Unmatched junction bases numbered 5, after V lost 2 bases and J lost 6 bases. Germline CDR1 reads SGHAT; CDR2 reads FQNNGV.

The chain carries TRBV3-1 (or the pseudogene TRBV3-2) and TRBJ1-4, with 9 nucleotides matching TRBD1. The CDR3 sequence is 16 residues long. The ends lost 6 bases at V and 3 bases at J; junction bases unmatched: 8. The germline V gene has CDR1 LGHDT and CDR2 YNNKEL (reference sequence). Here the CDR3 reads CASRPQGANPNEKLFF. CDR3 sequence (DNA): TGTGCCAGCAGGCCACAGGGGGCGAATCCTAATGAAAAACTGTTTTTT.

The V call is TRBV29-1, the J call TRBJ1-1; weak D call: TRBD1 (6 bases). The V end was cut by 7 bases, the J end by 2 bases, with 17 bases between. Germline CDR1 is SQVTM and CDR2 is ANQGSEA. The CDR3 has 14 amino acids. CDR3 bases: TGCAGCGCCGTGTGGGGGGGCAGTAACACTGAAGCTTTCTTT. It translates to CSAVWGGSNTEAFF. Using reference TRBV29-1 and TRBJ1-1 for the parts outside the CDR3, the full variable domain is SAVISQKPSRDICQRGTSLTIQCQVDSQVTMMFWYRQQPGQSLTLIATANQGSEATYESGFVIDKFPISRPNLTFSTLTVSNMSPEDSSIYLCSAVWGGSNTEAFFGQGTRLTVV.

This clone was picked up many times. The CDR3 coding sequence is TGTGCCAGCAGCTTAGTAGGGGCGATGAACACCGGGGAGCTGTTTTTT. Amino acids: CASSLVGAMNTGELFF. V usage is TRBV7-8 and J usage is TRBJ2-2; maybe TRBD1 (5 bases). V was pared by 1 base and J by 1 base, with 10 bases between. The CDR3 is made up of 16 amino acids. The germline CDR1 and CDR2 sequences are SGHVS and FQNEAQ.

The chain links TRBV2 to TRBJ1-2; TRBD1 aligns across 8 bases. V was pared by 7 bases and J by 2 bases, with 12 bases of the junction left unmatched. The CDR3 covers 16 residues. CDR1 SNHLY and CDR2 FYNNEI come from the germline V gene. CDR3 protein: CASTKHGQGENYGYTF. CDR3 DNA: TGTGCCAGCACCAAACATGGACAGGGAGAGAACTATGGCTACACCTTC.

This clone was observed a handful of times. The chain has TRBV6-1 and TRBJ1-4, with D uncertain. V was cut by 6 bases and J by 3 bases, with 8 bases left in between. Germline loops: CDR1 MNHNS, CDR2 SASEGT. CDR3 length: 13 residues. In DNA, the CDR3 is TGTGCCAGCAGCCGGGGTCCTAATGAAAAACTGTTTTTT. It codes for CASSRGPNEKLFF.

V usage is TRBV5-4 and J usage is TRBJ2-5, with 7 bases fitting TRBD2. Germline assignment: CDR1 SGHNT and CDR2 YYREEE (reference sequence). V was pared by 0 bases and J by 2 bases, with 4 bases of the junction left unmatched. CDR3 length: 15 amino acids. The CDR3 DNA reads TGTGCCAGCAGCTTGGCCAGCGGGGTACAAGAGACCCAGTACTTC. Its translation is CASSLASGVQETQYF.

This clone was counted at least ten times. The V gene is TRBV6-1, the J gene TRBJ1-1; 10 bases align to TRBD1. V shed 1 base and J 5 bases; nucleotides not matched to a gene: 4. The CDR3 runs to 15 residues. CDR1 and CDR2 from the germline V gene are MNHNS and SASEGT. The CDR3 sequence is CASSEGQGAWTEAFF. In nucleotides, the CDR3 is TGTGCCAGCAGTGAAGGACAGGGGGCTTGGACTGAAGCTTTCTTT.

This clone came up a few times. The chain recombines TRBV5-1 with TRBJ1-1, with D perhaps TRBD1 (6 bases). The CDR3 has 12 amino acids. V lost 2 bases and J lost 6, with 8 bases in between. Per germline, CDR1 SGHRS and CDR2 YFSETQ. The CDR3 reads CASSLQGSEAFF. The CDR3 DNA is TGCGCCAGCAGCTTACAGGGTTCTGAAGCTTTCTTT.

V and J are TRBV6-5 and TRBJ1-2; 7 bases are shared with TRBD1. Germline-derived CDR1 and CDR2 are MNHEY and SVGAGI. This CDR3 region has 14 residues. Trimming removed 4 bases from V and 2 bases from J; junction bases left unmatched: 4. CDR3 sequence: CASSFDRENYGYTF. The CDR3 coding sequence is TGTGCCAGCAGTTTCGACAGGGAGAACTATGGCTACACCTTC.

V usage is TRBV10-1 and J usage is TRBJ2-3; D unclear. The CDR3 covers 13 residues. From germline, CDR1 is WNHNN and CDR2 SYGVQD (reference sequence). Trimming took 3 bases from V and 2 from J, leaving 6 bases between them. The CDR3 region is CASSETFTDTQYF. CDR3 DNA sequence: TGCGCCAGCAGTGAAACATTCACAGATACGCAGTATTTT.

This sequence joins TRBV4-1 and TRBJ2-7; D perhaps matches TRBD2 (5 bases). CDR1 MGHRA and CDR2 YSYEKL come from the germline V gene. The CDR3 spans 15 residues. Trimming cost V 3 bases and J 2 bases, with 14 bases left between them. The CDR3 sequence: CASSQGTGNTYEQYF. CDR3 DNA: TGCGCCAGCAGCCAGGGAACCGGGAATACCTACGAGCAGTACTTC.

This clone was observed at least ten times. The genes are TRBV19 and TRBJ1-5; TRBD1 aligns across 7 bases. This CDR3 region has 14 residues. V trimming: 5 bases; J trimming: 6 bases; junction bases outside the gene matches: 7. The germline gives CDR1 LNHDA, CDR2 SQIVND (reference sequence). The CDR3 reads CASSSTGAGQPQHF. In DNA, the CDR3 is TGTGCCAGTAGTTCTACAGGGGCAGGTCAGCCCCAGCATTTT. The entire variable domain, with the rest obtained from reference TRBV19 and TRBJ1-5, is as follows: DGGITQSPKYLFRKEGQNVTLSCEQNLNHDAMYWYRQDPGQGLRLIYYSQIVNDFQKGDIAEGYSVSREKKESFPLTVTSAQKNPTAFYLCASSSTGAGQPQHFGDGTRLSIL.

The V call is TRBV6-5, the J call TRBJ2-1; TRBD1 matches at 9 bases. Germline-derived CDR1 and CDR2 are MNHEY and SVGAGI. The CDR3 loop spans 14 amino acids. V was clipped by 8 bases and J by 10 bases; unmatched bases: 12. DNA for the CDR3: TGTGCCAGCGTAACCGGGACAGGGATGGGCGAGCAGTTCTTC. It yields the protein CASVTGTGMGEQFF.